Listed below are T cell receptor beta chains from one sample, sequenced in a study of primary melanoma T cells and metastatic recurrence. This table comes from immunoSEQ multiplex PCR, and its TCRdb copy is limited to in-frame clones, with some not included. The repertoire holds 2,500 to 3,500 clones, almost 85% seen once, with under 25% in the top ten. Specimen: melanoma tumor tissue. The source of these receptors is a human donor with melanoma. CDR3s include the opening cysteine and the closing phenylalanine or tryptophan. D genes are given only for firm matches. Expanded clones get a size class; other rows say once, few or many, or leave the size out.

abundance	v_gene	j_gene	len	d_gene	CDR3nt	CDR3aa
-	TRBV11-3	TRBJ1-5	15	TRBD1	TGTGCCAGCAGCCTTAGACAGGGTGGCAATCAGCCCCAGCATTTT	CASSLRQGGNQPQHF
-	TRBV29-1	TRBJ2-7	14	TRBD2	TGCAGCGTGGGTAGCGGGGGATACTCCTACGAGCAGTACTTC	CSVGSGGYSYEQYF
few	TRBV14	TRBJ1-2	15	TRBD1	TGTGCCAGCAGCCAACCCGGGACAGGGCGATATGGCTACACCTTC	CASSQPGTGRYGYTF
-	TRBV10-3	TRBJ2-1	16	TRBD2	TGTGCCATCAGTGAGTCGAATCTAGCGGGAGCGCACGAGCAGTTCTTC	CAISESNLAGAHEQFF
-	TRBV28	TRBJ2-6	14	-	TGTGCCAGCAGGAAGTTCACTGGGGCCAACGTCCTGACTTTC	CASRKFTGANVLTF
-	TRBV6-8	TRBJ1-1	13	TRBD1	TGTGCCAGCAGCCCGGACAGGGGCACTGAAGCTTTCTTT	CASSPDRGTEAFF
-	TRBV12-5	TRBJ2-3	15	-	TGTGCCAGCACCTTAGGGCCCTTTAGCACAGATACGCAGTATTTT	CASTLGPFSTDTQYF
-	TRBV6-8	TRBJ1-6	15	-	TGTGCCAGCAGCCTGAAATGGAGTTTTAATTCACCCCTCCACTTT	CASSLKWSFNSPLHF
-	TRBV28	TRBJ2-3	15	-	TGTGCCAGCCATACCCCGGATATCAACACAGATACGCAGTATTTT	CASHTPDINTDTQYF
-	TRBV18	TRBJ2-7	13	-	TGTGCCAGCTCGCGCGGGACTTCCTACGAGCAGTACTTC	CASSRGTSYEQYF
once	TRBV30	TRBJ2-5	11	-	TGTGCCTGGAGACAGCAAGAGACCCAGTACTTC	CAWRQQETQYF
-	TRBV23-1	TRBJ2-7	15	TRBD2	TGCGCCAGCAGCCAAGACAGGACTAGCGGCTACGAGCAGTACTTC	CASSQDRTSGYEQYF
-	TRBV5-1	TRBJ2-2	18	-	TGCGCCAGCAGCCCCGGGACTTCCTACCGAGGGATCACCGGGGAGCTGTTTTTT	CASSPGTSYRGITGELFF
-	TRBV6-8	TRBJ2-3	12	-	TGTGCCAGCAGTTACCATACAGATACGCAGTATTTT	CASSYHTDTQYF
-	TRBV6-8	TRBJ1-5	19	-	TGTGCCAGCGCCCCTTCCCCGGGGAGGGGCCCGAGTAGCAATCAGCCCCAGCATTTT	CASAPSPGRGPSSNQPQHF
-	TRBV28	TRBJ2-1	17	TRBD2	TGTGCCAGCAGTTTTAATCGACTAGCGGGCTCCTACAATGAGCAGTTCTTC	CASSFNRLAGSYNEQFF
-	TRBV7-4	TRBJ2-3	13	-	TGTGCCAGCAGCCAAGGAATCCAGTATACGCAGTATTTT	CASSQGIQYTQYF
-	TRBV6-8	TRBJ1-1	13	-	TGTGCCAGCAGTGCCGAAATGAACACTGAAGCTTTCTTT	CASSAEMNTEAFF
-	TRBV15	TRBJ1-5	17	-	TGTGCCACCAGCAGAGAGGAAGCGTTTCAGTTGGATCAGCCCCAACATTTT	CATSREEAFQLDQPQHF
hyperexpanded	TRBV11-3	TRBJ2-4	14	-	TGTGCCAGCAGCCATCAAGTGTGGAGAAACATTCAGTACTTC	CASSHQVWRNIQYF
-	TRBV6-8	TRBJ1-6	14	-	TGTGCCAGCAGTGACTTTTCAGTAAATTCACCCCTCCACTTT	CASSDFSVNSPLHF
-	TRBV19	TRBJ1-3	16	-	TGTGCCAGTAGCCTGATATCACTTATCTCTGGAAACACCATATATTTT	CASSLISLISGNTIYF
-	TRBV6-8	TRBJ2-7	15	TRBD1	TGTGCCAGCAGCTCGAGTCACAGGGGATACTACGAGCAGTACTTC	CASSSSHRGYYEQYF
-	TRBV5-1	TRBJ1-3	15	-	TGCGCCAGCAGCCTGCAGGGGCCGACTGGAAACACCATATATTTT	CASSLQGPTGNTIYF
-	TRBV28	TRBJ1-3	16	-	TGTGCCAGCAGTTTAGGGCTCGGGGGATCAGGAAACACCATATATTTT	CASSLGLGGSGNTIYF
-	TRBV28	TRBJ2-5	17	TRBD2	TGTGCCAGCAGTTTCGCGGGACTAGCGGGAGGGCAAGAGACCCAGTACTTC	CASSFAGLAGGQETQYF
-	TRBV7-4	TRBJ2-2	15	-	TGTGCCAGCAGCTGGGACGCCGCGAACACCGGGGAGCTGTTTTTT	CASSWDAANTGELFF
-	TRBV6-8	TRBJ1-1	14	TRBD1	TGTGCCATCAGTGGGACAGGGGAGACGACTGAAGCTTTCTTT	CAISGTGETTEAFF